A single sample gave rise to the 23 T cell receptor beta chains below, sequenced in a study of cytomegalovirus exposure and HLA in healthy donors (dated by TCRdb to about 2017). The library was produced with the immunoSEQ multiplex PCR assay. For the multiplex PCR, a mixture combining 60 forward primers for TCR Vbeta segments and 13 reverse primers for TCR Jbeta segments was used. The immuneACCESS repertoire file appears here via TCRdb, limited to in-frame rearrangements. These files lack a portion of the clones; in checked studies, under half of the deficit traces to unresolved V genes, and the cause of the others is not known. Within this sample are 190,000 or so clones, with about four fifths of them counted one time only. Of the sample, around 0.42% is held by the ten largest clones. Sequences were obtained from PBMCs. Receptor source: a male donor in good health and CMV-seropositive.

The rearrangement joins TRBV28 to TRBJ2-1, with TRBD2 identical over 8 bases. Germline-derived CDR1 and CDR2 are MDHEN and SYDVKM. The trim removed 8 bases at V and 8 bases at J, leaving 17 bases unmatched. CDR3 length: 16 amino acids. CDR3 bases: TGTGCCAGCCCCCCGCCCCCGGGAGGGCCTCCGGATGAGCAGTTCTTC. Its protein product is CASPPPPGGPPDEQFF. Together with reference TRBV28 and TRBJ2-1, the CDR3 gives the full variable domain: DVKVTQSSRYLVKRTGEKVFLECVQDMDHENMFWYRQDPGLGLRLIYFSYDVKMKEKGDIPEGYSVSREKKERFSLILESASTNQTSMYLCASPPPPGGPPDEQFFGPGTRLTVL.

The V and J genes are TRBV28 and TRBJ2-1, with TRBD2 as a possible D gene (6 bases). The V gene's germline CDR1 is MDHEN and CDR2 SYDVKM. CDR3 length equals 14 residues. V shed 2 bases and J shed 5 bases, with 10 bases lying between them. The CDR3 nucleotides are TGTGCCAGCAGTTTAGGCGGGATCGACAATGAGCAGTTCTTC. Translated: CASSLGGIDNEQFF.

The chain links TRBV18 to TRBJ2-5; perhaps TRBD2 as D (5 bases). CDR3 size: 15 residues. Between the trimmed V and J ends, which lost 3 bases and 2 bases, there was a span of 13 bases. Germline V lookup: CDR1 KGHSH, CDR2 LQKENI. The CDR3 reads CASSPPTRGQETQYF. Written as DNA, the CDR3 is TGTGCCAGCTCACCGCCTACACGGGGACAAGAGACCCAGTACTTC.

CDR3 DNA: TGTGCAAGTCGACTGGACACTGCCTCCTACGAGCAGTACTTC. Encoded protein: CASRLDTASYEQYF. This chain joins TRBV12-2 and TRBJ2-7; the D call TRBD1 from the table was never checked on the DNA. TRBV12-2 is a pseudogene locus. The CDR3 consists of 14 residues.

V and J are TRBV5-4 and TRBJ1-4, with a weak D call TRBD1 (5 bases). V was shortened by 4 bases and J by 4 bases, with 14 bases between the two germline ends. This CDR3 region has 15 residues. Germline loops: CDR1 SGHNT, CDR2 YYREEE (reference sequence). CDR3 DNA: TGTGCCAGCAGCGGGGGGGTACAGGTTAATGAAAAACTGTTTTTT. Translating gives CASSGGVQVNEKLFF.

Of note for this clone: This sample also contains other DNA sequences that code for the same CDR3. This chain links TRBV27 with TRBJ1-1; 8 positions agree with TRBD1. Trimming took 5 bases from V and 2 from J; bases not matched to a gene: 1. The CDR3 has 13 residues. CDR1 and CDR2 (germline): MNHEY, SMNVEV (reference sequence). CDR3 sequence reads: CASSGQGNTEAFF. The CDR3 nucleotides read TGTGCCAGCAGTGGACAGGGTAACACTGAAGCTTTCTTT.

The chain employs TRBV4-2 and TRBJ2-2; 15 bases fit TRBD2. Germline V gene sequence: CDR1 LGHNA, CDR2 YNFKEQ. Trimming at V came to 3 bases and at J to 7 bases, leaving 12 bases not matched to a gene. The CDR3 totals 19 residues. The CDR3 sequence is CASSHDDSGTSGRNGELFF. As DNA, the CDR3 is TGTGCCAGCAGCCACGACGATTCCGGGACTAGCGGGAGGAACGGGGAGCTGTTTTTT.

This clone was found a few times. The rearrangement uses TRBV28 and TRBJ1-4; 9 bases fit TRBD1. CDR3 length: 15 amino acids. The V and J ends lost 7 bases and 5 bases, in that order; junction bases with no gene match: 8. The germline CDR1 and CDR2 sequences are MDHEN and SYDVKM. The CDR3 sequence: CASKPGQGGNEKLFF. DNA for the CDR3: TGTGCCAGCAAACCGGGACAGGGCGGGAATGAAAAACTGTTTTTT.

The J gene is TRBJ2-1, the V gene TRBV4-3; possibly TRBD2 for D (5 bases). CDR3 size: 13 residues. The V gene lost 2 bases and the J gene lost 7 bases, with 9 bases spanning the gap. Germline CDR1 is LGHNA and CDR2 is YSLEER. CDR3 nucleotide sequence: TGCGCCAGCAGCCAATCTGGCGGGAATGAGCAGTTCTTC. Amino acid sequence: CASSQSGGNEQFF.

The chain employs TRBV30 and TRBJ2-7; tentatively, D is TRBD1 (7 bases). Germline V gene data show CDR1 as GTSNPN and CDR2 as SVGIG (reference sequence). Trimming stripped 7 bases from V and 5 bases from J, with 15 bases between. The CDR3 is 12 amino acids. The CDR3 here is CAYARDSHEQYF. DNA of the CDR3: TGTGCCTATGCGCGGGACAGCCACGAGCAGTACTTC.

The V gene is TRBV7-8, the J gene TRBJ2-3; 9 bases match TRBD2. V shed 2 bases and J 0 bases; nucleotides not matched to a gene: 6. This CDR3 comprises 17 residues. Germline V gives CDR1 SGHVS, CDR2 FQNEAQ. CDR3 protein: CASSLIPSGTSTDTQYF. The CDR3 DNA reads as TGTGCCAGCAGCTTAATCCCTAGCGGGACTAGCACAGATACGCAGTATTTT.

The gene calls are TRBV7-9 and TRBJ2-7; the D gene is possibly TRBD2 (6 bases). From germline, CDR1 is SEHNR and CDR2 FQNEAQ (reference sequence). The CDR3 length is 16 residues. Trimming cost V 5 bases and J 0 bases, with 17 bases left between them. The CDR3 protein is CASSTQVDYRSYEQYF. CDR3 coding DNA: TGTGCCAGCAGCACCCAGGTGGACTACCGCTCCTACGAGCAGTACTTC. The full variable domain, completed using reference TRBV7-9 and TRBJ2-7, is DTGVSQNPRHKITKRGQNVTFRCDPISEHNRLYWYRQTLGQGPEFLTYFQNEAQLEKSRLLSDRFSAERPKGSFSTLEIQRTEQGDSAMYLCASSTQVDYRSYEQYFGPGTRLTVT.

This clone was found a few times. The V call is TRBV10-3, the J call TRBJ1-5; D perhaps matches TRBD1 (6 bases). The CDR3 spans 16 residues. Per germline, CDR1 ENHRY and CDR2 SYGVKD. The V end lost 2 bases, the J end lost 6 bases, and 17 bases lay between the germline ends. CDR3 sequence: CAISEVAQGWRQPQHF. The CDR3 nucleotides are TGTGCCATCAGTGAGGTGGCACAGGGTTGGCGTCAGCCCCAGCATTTT.

This CDR3 reads CASSHFTSGATGELFF. DNA for the CDR3: TGCGCCAGCAGCCACTTTACTAGCGGGGCCACCGGGGAGCTGTTTTTT. The rearrangement uses TRBV4-1 and TRBJ2-2; TRBD2 matches 10 bases. V shed 3 bases and J 4 bases; nucleotides not matched to a gene: 5. The CDR3 runs to 16 residues. From germline, CDR1 is MGHRA and CDR2 YSYEKL.

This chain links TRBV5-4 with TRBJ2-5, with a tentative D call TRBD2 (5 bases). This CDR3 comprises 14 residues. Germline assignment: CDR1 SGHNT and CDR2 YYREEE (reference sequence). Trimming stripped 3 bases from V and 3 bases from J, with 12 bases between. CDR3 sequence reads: CASSSPRAEETQYF. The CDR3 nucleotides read TGTGCCAGCAGCTCCCCGCGGGCCGAAGAGACCCAGTACTTC.

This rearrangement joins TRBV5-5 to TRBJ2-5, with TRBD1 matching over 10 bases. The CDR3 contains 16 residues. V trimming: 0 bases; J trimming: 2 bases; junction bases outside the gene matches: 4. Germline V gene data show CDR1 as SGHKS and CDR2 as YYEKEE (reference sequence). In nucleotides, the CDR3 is TGTGCCAGCAGCTTGGCGGACAGGGGGATACAAGAGACCCAGTACTTC. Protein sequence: CASSLADRGIQETQYF.

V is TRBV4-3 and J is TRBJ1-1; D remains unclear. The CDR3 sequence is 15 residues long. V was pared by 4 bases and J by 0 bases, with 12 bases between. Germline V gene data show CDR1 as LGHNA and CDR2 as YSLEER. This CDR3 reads CASSLTLGVNTEAFF. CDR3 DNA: TGCGCCAGCAGCCTTACACTGGGAGTGAACACTGAAGCTTTCTTT.

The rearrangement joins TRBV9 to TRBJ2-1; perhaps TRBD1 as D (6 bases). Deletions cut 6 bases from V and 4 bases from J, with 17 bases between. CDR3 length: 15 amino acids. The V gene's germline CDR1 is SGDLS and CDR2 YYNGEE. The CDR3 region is CASTLSGAEYNEQFF. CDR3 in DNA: TGTGCCAGCACCCTTTCAGGGGCAGAGTACAATGAGCAGTTCTTC. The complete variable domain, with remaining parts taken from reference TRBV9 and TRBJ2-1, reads DSGVTQTPKHLITATGQRVTLRCSPRSGDLSVYWYQQSLDQGLQFLIQYYNGEERAKGNILERFSAQQFPDLHSELNLSSLELGDSALYFCASTLSGAEYNEQFFGPGTRLTVL.

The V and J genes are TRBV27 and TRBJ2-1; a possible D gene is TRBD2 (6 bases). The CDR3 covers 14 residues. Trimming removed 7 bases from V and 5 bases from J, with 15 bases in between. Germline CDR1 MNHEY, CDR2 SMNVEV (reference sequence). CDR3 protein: CASMTGGVNNEQFF. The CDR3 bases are TGTGCCAGCATGACCGGGGGAGTCAACAATGAGCAGTTCTTC.

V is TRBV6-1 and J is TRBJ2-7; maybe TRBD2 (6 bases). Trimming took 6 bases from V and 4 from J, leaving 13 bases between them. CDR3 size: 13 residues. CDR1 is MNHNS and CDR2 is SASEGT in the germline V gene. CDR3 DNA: TGTGCCAGCAGAACACTAGCTCTTTACGAGCAGTACTTC. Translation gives CASRTLALYEQYF.

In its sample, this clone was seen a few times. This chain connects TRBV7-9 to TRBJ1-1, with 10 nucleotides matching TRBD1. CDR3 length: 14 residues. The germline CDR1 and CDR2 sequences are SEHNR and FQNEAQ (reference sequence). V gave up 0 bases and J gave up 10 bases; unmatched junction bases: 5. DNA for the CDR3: TGTGCCAGCAGCTTAGCCGGGACAGGGGATAGAGCTTTCTTT. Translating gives CASSLAGTGDRAFF.

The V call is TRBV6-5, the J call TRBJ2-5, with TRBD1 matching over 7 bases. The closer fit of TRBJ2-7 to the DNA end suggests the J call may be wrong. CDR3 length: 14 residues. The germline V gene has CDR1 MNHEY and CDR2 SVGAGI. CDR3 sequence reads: CASSLQGLMNEQYF. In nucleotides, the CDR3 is TGTGCCAGCAGCCTACAGGGGCTGATGAACGAGCAGTACTTC.

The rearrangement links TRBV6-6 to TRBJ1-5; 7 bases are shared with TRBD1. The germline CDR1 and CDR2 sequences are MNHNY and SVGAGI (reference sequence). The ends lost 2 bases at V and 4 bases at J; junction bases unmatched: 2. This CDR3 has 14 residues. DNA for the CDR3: TGTGCCAGCAGTTACGGACAGGAGAATCAGCCCCAGCATTTT. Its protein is CASSYGQENQPQHF.